This T cell receptor beta chain was recovered during a study of early T cells in non-severe SARS-CoV-2 infection (dated by TCRdb to the early 2020s). Background for the entire study: Bulk RNA from unsorted whole blood was used for TCR sequencing, so alpha and beta chains could not be paired.

Results the study describes overall, beyond this receptor: VDJdb matching was skewed toward anti-spike CD8 responses, so virus-specific expansions were likely underestimated and private and CD4 specificities were missed.

Set within a cohort of healthcare workers in London, UK, this nested case-control study involved weekly PCR testing of nasopharyngeal swabs along with blood sampling. Between 23 and 31 March 2020, the week of the UK lockdown, healthcare workers were enrolled and then followed up weekly for as long as 16 weeks. The germline V gene specifies SGHTA as CDR1 and FQGNSA as CDR2. The CDR3 runs 15 amino acids, cysteine and phenylalanine included. Only the CDR3 region is kept as DNA, spanning 45 bases read in frame from base 1. V is reduced by 3 bases and J by 2 bases, leaving a spacing of 14 bases between them. To prepare the library, 5' RACE was applied. TCRdb records NextSeq 500 as the sequencer. In the TCR library protocol, unique molecular identifiers were attached to individual cDNA molecules to correct for PCR bias and sequencing error. Sequencing covered both TCR alpha and beta chains, and within each sample the abundances of alpha and beta sequences were tightly co-correlated. In the original analysis: V gene, J gene and CDR3 annotation of TCR sequences was performed with Decombinator V4. Expanded TCRs were defined as changing significantly between any two time points under a Poisson model with p below 0.0001. TCR abundances were normalised to the total number of TCRs sequenced in each sample and reported as counts per million. MAIT TCRs were defined by TRAV1-2 paired with TRAJ12, TRAJ20 or TRAJ33, and iNKT TCRs by TRAV10 paired with TRAJ18. VDJdb, accessed 1 November 2021, was searched for CMV, EBV and SARS-CoV-2 annotated TCRs, with TCRs annotated for multiple antigens excluded. TCRdb handled the public reads itself, with Q25 trimming in fastp and clone calling in MiXCR, and kept productive beta chains. Each CDR3 protein appears once, grouped with its most common genes and DNA. None of the V and J calls come from the authors' own analysis; TCRdb made them. The table for this sample lists around 70,000 distinct CDR3 sequences; roughly 9.1% of them were counted only once. Of the sample, approximately 3% falls within the top ten clones.

In this sample, this clonotype turned up a few times. The specificity of this receptor is unknown. One base away there is no much larger clone; base qualities are not given. Sample: whole blood. The chain employs TRBV7-2 and TRBJ2-7; no D gene can be assigned with confidence. The TCR sequence derives from an adult who was a healthcare worker with PCR-confirmed SARS-CoV-2 infection or an uninfected control (not recorded which). The sequence in DNA is TGTGCCAGCAGCTTCAGTACTGGCACCACCTACGAGCAGTACTTC. The resulting protein is CASSFSTGTTYEQYF.